These T cell receptor beta chains were read from a single sample in a study of T cell changes during pregnancy in multiple sclerosis. The assay was immunoSEQ multiplex PCR, and TCRdb's table has in-frame clones only and misses some. The sample has about 110,000 clones; 91% are singletons. Sequences were derived from peripheral blood, sampled before pregnancy. The receptors originated from a female donor with multiple sclerosis, enrolled in a pregnancy study. Both conserved end residues are part of each CDR3.

j_call v_call cdr3_aa
TRBJ1-1 TRBV5-4 CASSLASRGFTEAFF
TRBJ2-3 TRBV6-5 CASRYIPHTDTQYF
TRBJ1-1 TRBV7-2 CASSLVPDLNTEAFF
TRBJ2-7 TRBV5-6 CASSLAHQGYEQYF
TRBJ2-1 TRBV5-1 CASSLGLSYNEQFF
TRBJ1-5 TRBV9 CASSVGLKSDSNQPQHF
TRBJ1-1 TRBV4-2 CASSQDPVPNTEAFF
TRBJ1-5 TRBV6-5 CASSTTVTNQPQHF
TRBJ2-5 TRBV7-3 CASSIIWREDPRHQETQYF
TRBJ2-7 TRBV29-1 CSVGGLAGSYEQYF
TRBJ2-5 TRBV11-2 CASSLVAGSPEETQYF
TRBJ1-2 TRBV27 CASRGTGGSGYTF
TRBJ2-1 TRBV5-1 CASSFGGPSGRDNEQFF
TRBJ1-2 TRBV2 CASSETRNGYTF
TRBJ1-1 TRBV2 CASSRRRQGYGNTEAFF
TRBJ2-1 TRBV30 CAWSLAGGNEQFF
TRBJ2-7 TRBV7-2 CASSLSYEQYF
TRBJ2-7 TRBV6-5 CASFWGGEQYF
TRBJ1-6 TRBV10-3 CAISESWRENSPLHF
TRBJ2-1 TRBV7-8 CASSLERSSYNEQFF
TRBJ1-2 TRBV28 CASNSRDRPLYIYGYTF
TRBJ2-3 TRBV7-3 CASSSGQYTDTQYF
TRBJ1-6 TRBV19 CASSTGGGGSPRTPLHF
TRBJ2-3 TRBV4-3 CASSQGTSGTTDTQYF
TRBJ2-7 TRBV30 CAWSEAGPLYEQYF
TRBJ2-3 TRBV5-1 CASSLGTGARGTDTQYF
TRBJ2-1 TRBV25-1 CASSDYKLQGAHEQFF
TRBJ2-1 TRBV11-3 CASSLGVGTGRYNEQFF
TRBJ1-2 TRBV9 CASSARNTYGYTF
TRBJ2-3 TRBV5-1 CASSPRLAEPYTDTQYF
TRBJ1-5 TRBV6-1 CASSEANSRDQPQHF
TRBJ1-1 TRBV7-2 CASSLARSRGNTEAFF
TRBJ2-5 TRBV7-2 CASTSSGVAETQYF
TRBJ1-1 TRBV9 CASSQGHLNTEAFF
TRBJ2-2 TRBV6-4 CASAPGQGTTGELFF
TRBJ2-5 TRBV7-8 CASSFAGQGRETQYF
TRBJ2-3 TRBV5-8 CASSLIQRGTDTQYF
TRBJ1-1 TRBV23-1 CASSQSGQGKGNTEAFF
TRBJ1-1 TRBV12-5 CASGLVLDRPMNTEAFF
TRBJ2-7 TRBV7-2 CASSSVYEQYF